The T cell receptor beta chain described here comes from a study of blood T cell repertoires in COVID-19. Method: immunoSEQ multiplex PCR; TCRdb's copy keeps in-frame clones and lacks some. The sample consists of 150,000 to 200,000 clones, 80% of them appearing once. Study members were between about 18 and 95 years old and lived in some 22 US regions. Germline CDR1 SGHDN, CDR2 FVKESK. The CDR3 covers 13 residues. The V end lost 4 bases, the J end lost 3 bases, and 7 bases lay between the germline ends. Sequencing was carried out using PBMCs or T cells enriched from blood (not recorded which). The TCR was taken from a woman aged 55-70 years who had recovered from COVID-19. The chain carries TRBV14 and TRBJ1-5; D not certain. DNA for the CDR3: TGTGCCAGCAGCCTGGCGGACAATCAGCCCCAGCATTTT. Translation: CASSLADNQPQHF.